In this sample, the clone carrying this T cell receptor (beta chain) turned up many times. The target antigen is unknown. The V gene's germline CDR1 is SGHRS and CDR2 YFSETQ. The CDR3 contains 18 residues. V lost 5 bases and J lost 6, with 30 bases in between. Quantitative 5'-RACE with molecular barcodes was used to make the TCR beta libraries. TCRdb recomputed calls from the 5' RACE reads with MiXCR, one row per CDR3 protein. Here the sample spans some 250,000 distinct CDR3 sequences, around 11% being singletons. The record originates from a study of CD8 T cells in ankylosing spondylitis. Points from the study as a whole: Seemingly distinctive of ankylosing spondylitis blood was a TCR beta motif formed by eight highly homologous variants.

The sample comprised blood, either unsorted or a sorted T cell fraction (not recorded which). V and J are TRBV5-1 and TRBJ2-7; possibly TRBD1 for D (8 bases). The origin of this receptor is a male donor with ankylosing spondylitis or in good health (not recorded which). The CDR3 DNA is TGCGCCAGCAGTTACGGAGACAGGGGACTACACCTTCACTCCGAGCAGTACTTC. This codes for CASSYGDRGLHLHSEQYF. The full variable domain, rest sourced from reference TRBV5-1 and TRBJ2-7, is KAGVTQTPRYLIKTRGQQVTLSCSPISGHRSVSWYQQTPGQGLQFLFEYFSETQRNKGNFPGRFSGRQFSNSRSEMNVSTLELGDSALYLCASSYGDRGLHLHSEQYFGPGTRLTVT.